This entry concerns a single TCR beta chain. Antigen unknown. Per individual sample, total RNA of at least 5 micrograms was extracted. The data were taken from a study of blood T cells in healthy people across ages. Regarding the study as a whole: Long-lived donors had more naive CD4+ cells and higher diversity than aged donors. The unsorted PBMCs prevented any conclusive comparison of naive versus antigen-experienced cells. Total diversity from one million sequenced T cells was likely underestimated.

Alongside a J-beta primer mix, a sample-barcoded 5' primer served in a second PCR lasting about 7 to 11 cycles. TCRdb redid the calling of the 5' RACE reads with MiXCR, one entry per CDR3 protein. The sample lists about 1.4 million distinct CDR3 sequences, roughly 64% occurring once. The TCR was taken from a man aged 18 to 30 in good health. Sequenced sample: blood.

CDR3 residues: CASSPHQRQGAAGELFF. CDR3 sequence (DNA): TGTGCCAGCAGTCCACACCAAAGACAGGGGGCTGCCGGGGAGCTGTTTTTT. The V gene is TRBV6-2 or TRBV6-3, the J gene TRBJ2-2; 10 bases match TRBD1. Trimming removed 5 bases from V and 6 bases from J; junction bases left unmatched: 12. This CDR3 has 17 amino acids. Germline V gene data show CDR1 as MNHEY and CDR2 as SVGEGT.